Below are 22 T cell receptor beta chains sequenced from a single sample in a study of blood T cells in healthy people across ages (dated by TCRdb to between 2014 and 2017). The library was made by 5' RACE. Sequenced using an Illumina HiSeq 2500. A second PCR of roughly 6 to 12 cycles was run with a J-beta primer mix and a sample-barcoded 5' primer. The raw public reads went through TCRdb reprocessing: fastp at Q25, MiXCR clone calling, in-frame beta chains kept. Entries that share a CDR3 protein sequence are merged under the most common genes and DNA. The sample table lists roughly 1,500,000 distinct CDR3 sequences, about 31% of them with a count of one. The ten top clones hold 10% to 12% of the sample. The sequencing sample was made of blood. These TCRs come from a woman aged 30 to 39 in good health.

The V gene is TRBV10-3, the J gene TRBJ1-2; D is unclear. Germline loops: CDR1 ENHRY, CDR2 SYGVKD. The ends were cut back, 0 bases at V and 8 bases at J, with 16 bases in the middle. This CDR3 spans 15 amino acids. The CDR3 loop reads CAISESNRLQRGYTF. CDR3 DNA: TGTGCCATCAGTGAGTCGAATCGCTTACAGAGGGGCTACACCTTC.

The chain employs TRBV5-1 and TRBJ2-5, with D perhaps TRBD1 or TRBD2 (5 bases each). Germline V gene data show CDR1 as SGHRS and CDR2 as YFSETQ. Deletions cut 3 bases from V and 3 bases from J, with 12 bases between. The CDR3 consists of 14 residues. CDR3 coding DNA: TGCGCCAGCAGCTCTGGGGGAGTGGAAGAGACCCAGTACTTC. Translated, it gives CASSSGGVEETQYF.

This clonotype was counted at least ten times. The chain uses TRBV12-3 or TRBV12-4 and TRBJ2-1, with TRBD2 matching over 9 bases. The V and J ends lost 2 bases and 3 bases, in that order; junction bases with no gene match: 2. The CDR3 spans 15 residues. In DNA, the CDR3 is TGTGCCAGCAGTTTATTGACTAGCGGCTACAATGAGCAGTTCTTC. It encodes CASSLLTSGYNEQFF.

This chain links TRBV7-3 with TRBJ2-7, with D tentatively TRBD1 (8 bases). Germline V lookup: CDR1 SGHTA, CDR2 FQGTGA. V lost 1 base and J lost 0, with 28 bases in between. This CDR3 has 21 residues. The CDR3 loop is CASSLKIGTGLRLASSYEQYF. In DNA, the CDR3 is TGTGCCAGCAGCTTAAAAATTGGGACAGGCCTGCGACTAGCTAGCTCCTACGAGCAGTACTTC.

The V call is TRBV18, the J call TRBJ1-1; D is unclear. The length of the CDR3 is 14 residues. V shed 0 bases and J shed 5 bases, with 10 bases lying between them. Germline V gene sequence: CDR1 KGHSH, CDR2 LQKENI. The CDR3 loop reads CASSPPTSATEAFF. In DNA, the CDR3 is TGTGCCAGCTCACCACCGACAAGCGCGACTGAAGCTTTCTTT.

This clonotype was seen a handful of times. The gene calls are TRBV9 and TRBJ1-2; TRBD1 agrees at 9 bases. Germline V gene data show CDR1 as SGDLS and CDR2 as YYNGEE. Losses at the gene ends were 2 bases for V and 3 bases for J; bases not matched to a gene: 11. The CDR3 sequence is 17 residues long. CDR3 coding DNA: TGTGCCAGCAGCGTCTCCATGACGGGACAGGGTGACTATGGCTACACCTTC. Translating gives CASSVSMTGQGDYGYTF.

This clonotype was detected only a few times. The chain combines TRBV13 with TRBJ2-6; D is perhaps TRBD1 or TRBD2 (5 bases each). V was clipped by 5 bases and J by 11 bases, with 19 bases between them. Germline CDR1 is PRHDT and CDR2 is FYEKMQ (reference sequence). This CDR3 contains 15 residues. For the CDR3, the DNA is TGTGCCAGCAGCCTCAGCAAGGGACCTCCGGACGTCCTGACTTTC. Translated: CASSLSKGPPDVLTF.

The chain links TRBV12-3 or TRBV12-4 to TRBJ2-1, with D tentatively TRBD1 or TRBD2 (6 bases each). This CDR3 is 15 amino acids long. V lost 1 base, J lost 9 bases, and 16 bases lay in between. CDR3 in amino acids: CASSLGGVGGGEQFF. The CDR3 bases are TGTGCCAGCAGTTTAGGGGGGGTCGGGGGCGGTGAGCAGTTCTTC.

This clonotype has a count of ten or more. The rearrangement joins TRBV12-3 or TRBV12-4 to TRBJ2-1; D tentatively fits TRBD1 or TRBD2 (7 bases each). With 7 bases removed from V and 0 bases from J, the gap between germline ends came to 22 bases. This CDR3 comprises 18 residues. CDR3 in amino acids: CASTLVQGGRSSYNEQFF. The DNA of the CDR3 is TGTGCCAGCACCCTAGTCCAGGGGGGGCGAAGCTCCTACAATGAGCAGTTCTTC.

This clonotype was seen only once. The chain couples TRBV5-1 to TRBJ1-6; D is uncertain. V was pared by 6 bases and J by 6 bases, with 16 bases between. In germline, CDR1 is SGHRS, CDR2 YFSETQ. CDR3 length: 15 residues. DNA of the CDR3: TGCGCCAGCACCCTGGGCCAGAAAATTAATTCACCCCTCCACTTT. Translation: CASTLGQKINSPLHF.

The V and J genes are TRBV10-3 and TRBJ1-2; 10 bases map to TRBD1. Looked up from germline, CDR1 is ENHRY and CDR2 is SYGVKD. CDR3 length equals 17 residues. The V segment lost 4 bases and the J segment 0 bases; nucleotides outside the gene matches: 8. This CDR3 reads CAISVARDRGPNYGYTF. The CDR3 coding sequence is TGTGCCATCAGTGTCGCCCGGGACAGGGGTCCTAACTATGGCTACACCTTC.

CDR3 in DNA: TGCAGTGCTAGGACTAACACGGACCGTGAGGAGACCCAGTACTTC. Its protein product is CSARTNTDREETQYF. This sequence joins TRBV20-1 and TRBJ2-7; weak D call: TRBD2 (5 bases). Judging by the DNA end, TRBJ2-5 fits better; the J call may be wrong. The CDR3 length is 15 residues. Germline V gene data show CDR1 as DFQATT and CDR2 as SNEGSKA (reference sequence).

This rearrangement joins TRBV3-1 to TRBJ2-7, with D perhaps matching TRBD2 (5 bases). The germline V and J ends were trimmed by 2 bases and 3 bases, with 8 bases remaining between them. Germline CDR1 reads LGHDT; CDR2 reads YNNKEL (reference sequence). The CDR3 has 13 amino acids. The CDR3 reads CASSQRSGYEQYF. The CDR3 region has the DNA TGTGCCAGCAGCCAACGAAGCGGCTACGAGCAGTACTTC.

This clonotype has just a few counts. The J gene is TRBJ2-7, the V gene TRBV27; 11 nucleotides align to TRBD1. CDR1 is MNHEY and CDR2 is SMNVEV in the germline V gene (reference sequence). V gave up 8 bases and J gave up 2 bases; unmatched junction bases: 11. CDR3 length equals 16 residues. The CDR3 DNA follows: TGTGCCAGCGGAATTGGGCCGGGACAGGGGGCCTACGAGCAGTACTTC. Its translation: CASGIGPGQGAYEQYF.

This clonotype was detected a few times. The V call is TRBV21-1, the J call TRBJ1-5; TRBD1 is the table's D call and was not checked against the DNA. TRBV21-1 represents a pseudogene. This CDR3 is built from 16 residues. In DNA form, the CDR3 reads TGTGCCACCAAAGGCTTCCGGGACAGAAGCAATCAGCCCCAGCATTTT. Translation gives CATKGFRDRSNQPQHF.

This clonotype was counted only a few times. V is TRBV28 and J is TRBJ2-1, with a tentative D call TRBD2 (5 bases). The CDR3 contains 15 residues. Germline V CDR1 and CDR2: MDHEN, SYDVKM. V lost 3 bases and J 2 bases, leaving 11 bases between the germline ends. The CDR3 reads CASSFYGEAYNEQFF. The CDR3 nucleotides are TGTGCCAGCAGTTTTTACGGGGAAGCCTACAATGAGCAGTTCTTC.

The genes are TRBV20-1 and TRBJ2-3, with 8 bases that match TRBD1. The CDR3 runs 14 residues. V gave up 6 bases and J gave up 4 bases; unmatched junction bases: 9. The V gene's germline CDR1 is DFQATT and CDR2 SNEGSKA (reference sequence). The CDR3 bases are TGCAGTGCGCCAGGGGGCTTCTGGGCAGATACGCAGTATTTT. Protein product: CSAPGGFWADTQYF.

Notes on this clonotype: At one of its ends the junction is not consistent with the germline gene, which may arise from a read error. This chain links TRBV6-2 or TRBV6-3 with TRBJ2-2; 8 bases are a match to TRBD2. Germline V lookup: CDR1 MNHEY, CDR2 SVGEGT. The CDR3 spans 16 residues. The CDR3: CASSYSSSGNSGELFF. The CDR3 DNA reads as TGTGCCAGCAGTTATAGTAGTAGCGGGAACTCCGGGGAGCTGTTTTTT.

This clonotype was counted only a few times. The chain joins TRBV7-8 to TRBJ2-5; D unresolved. This CDR3 has 15 amino acids. Germline V gene lookup returns CDR1 SGHVS and CDR2 FQNEAQ. V was shortened by 3 bases and J by 5 bases, with 16 bases between the two germline ends. The CDR3 loop is CASSFPQTLHETQYF. For the CDR3, the DNA is TGTGCCAGCAGCTTTCCCCAGACCCTACATGAGACCCAGTACTTC.

This rearrangement joins TRBV7-9 to TRBJ1-4; 7 bases match TRBD1. This CDR3 contains 15 residues. V dropped 5 bases and J dropped 5; count of bases not matched to a gene: 8. Germline V CDR1 and CDR2: SEHNR, FQNEAQ (reference sequence). The CDR3 DNA reads TGTGCCAGCAGCCGGACTGACAGGGTCAATGAAAAACTGTTTTTT. Protein product: CASSRTDRVNEKLFF.

This sequence joins TRBV20-1 and TRBJ2-4, with D unclear. Germline V lookup: CDR1 DFQATT, CDR2 SNEGSKA (reference sequence). The CDR3 consists of 14 residues. Between the trimmed V and J ends, which lost 3 bases and 0 bases, there was a span of 9 bases. CDR3 protein: CSASAEPAKNIQYF. CDR3 coding DNA: TGCAGTGCTAGCGCGGAGCCAGCCAAAAACATTCAGTACTTC.

This clonotype turned up a few times. The chain joins TRBV10-3 to TRBJ1-1; a possible D gene is TRBD1 (6 bases). Trimming pared 6 bases from V and 1 base from J, leaving 9 bases between. Germline V lookup: CDR1 ENHRY, CDR2 SYGVKD. The CDR3 runs 13 residues. This chain's CDR3 is CAIRGAPNTEAFF. The CDR3 nucleotides read TGTGCCATCAGGGGGGCTCCGAACACTGAAGCTTTCTTT.